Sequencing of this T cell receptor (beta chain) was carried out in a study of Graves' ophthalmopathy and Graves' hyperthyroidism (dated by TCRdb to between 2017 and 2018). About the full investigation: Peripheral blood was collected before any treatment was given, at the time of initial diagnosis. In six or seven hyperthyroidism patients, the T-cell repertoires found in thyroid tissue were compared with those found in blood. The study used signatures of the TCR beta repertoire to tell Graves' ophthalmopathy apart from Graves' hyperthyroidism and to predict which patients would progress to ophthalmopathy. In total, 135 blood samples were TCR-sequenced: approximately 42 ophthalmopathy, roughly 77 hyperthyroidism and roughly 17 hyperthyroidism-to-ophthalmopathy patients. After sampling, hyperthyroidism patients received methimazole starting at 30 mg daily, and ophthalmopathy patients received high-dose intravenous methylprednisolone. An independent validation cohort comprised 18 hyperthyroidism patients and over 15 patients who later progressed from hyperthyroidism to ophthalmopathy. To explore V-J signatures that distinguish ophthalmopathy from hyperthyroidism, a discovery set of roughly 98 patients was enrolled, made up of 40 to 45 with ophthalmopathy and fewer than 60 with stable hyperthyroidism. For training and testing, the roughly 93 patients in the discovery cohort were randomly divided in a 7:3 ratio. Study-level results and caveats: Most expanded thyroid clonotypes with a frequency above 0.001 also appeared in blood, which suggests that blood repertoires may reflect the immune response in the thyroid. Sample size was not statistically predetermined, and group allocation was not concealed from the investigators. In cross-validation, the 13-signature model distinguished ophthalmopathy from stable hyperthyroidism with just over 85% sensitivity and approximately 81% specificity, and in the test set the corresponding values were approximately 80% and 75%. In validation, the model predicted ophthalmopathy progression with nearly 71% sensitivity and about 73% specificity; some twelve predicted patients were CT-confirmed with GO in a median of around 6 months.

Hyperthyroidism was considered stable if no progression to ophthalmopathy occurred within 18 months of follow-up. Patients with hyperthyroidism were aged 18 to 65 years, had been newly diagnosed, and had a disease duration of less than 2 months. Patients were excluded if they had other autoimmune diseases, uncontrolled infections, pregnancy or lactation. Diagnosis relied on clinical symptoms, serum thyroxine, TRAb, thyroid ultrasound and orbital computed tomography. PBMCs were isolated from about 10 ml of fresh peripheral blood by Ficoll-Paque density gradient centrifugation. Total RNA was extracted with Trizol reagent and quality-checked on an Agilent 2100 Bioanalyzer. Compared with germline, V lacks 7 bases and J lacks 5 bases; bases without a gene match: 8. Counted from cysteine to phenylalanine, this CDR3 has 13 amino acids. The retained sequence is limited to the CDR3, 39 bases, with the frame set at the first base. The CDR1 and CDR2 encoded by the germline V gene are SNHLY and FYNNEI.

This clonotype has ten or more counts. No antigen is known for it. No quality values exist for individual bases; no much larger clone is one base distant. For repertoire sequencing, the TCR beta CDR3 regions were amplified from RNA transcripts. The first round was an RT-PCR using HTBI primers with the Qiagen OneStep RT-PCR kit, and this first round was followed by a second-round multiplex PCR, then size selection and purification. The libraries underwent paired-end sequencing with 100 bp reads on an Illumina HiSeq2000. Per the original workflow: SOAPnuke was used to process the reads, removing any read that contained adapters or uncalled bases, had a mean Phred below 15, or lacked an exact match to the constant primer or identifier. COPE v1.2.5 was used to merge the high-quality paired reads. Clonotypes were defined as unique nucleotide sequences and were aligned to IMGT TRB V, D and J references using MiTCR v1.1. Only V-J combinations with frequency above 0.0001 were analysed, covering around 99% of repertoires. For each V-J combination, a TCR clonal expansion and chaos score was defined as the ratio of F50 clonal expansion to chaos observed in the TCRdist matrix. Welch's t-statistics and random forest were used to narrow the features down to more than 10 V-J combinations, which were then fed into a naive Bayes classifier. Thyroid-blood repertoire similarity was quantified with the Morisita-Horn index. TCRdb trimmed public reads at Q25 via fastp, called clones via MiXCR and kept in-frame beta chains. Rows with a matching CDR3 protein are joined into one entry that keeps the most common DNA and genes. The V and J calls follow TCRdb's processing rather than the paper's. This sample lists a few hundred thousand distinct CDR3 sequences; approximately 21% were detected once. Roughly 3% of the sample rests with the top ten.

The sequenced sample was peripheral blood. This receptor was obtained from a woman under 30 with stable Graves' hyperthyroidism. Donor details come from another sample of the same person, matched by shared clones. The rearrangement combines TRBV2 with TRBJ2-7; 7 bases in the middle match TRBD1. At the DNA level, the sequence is TGTGCCAGCACAAGACAGGGCTCGCACGAGCAGTACTTC. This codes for CASTRQGSHEQYF.